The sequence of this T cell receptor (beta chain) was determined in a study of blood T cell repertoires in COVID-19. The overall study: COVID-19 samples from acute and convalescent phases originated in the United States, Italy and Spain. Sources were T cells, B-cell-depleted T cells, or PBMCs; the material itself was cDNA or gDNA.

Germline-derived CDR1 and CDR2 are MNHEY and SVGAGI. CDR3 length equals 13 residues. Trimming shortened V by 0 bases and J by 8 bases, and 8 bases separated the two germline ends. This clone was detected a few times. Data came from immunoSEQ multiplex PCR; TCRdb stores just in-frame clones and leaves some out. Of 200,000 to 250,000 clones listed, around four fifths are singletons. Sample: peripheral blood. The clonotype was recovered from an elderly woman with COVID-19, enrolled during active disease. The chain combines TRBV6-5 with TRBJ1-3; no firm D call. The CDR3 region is CASSYSPAHTIYF. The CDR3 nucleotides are TGTGCCAGCAGTTACTCACCTGCGCACACCATATATTTT.